This T cell receptor beta chain came from a study of blood T cell repertoires in COVID-19. Authors' data handling: Amplified reference gene primers provided the basis for estimating nucleated cell counts. Libraries were prepared by immunoSEQ multiplex PCR; TCRdb keeps only in-frame clonotypes and omits some of them. For V, J and clone size, that table is used; D and trimming come from the DNA. The sample has 150,000 to 200,000 clones, roughly three quarters seen once. The ends were cut back, 5 bases at V and 5 bases at J, with 20 bases in the middle. The CDR3 length is 16 residues. Germline values: CDR1 SGHTA, CDR2 FQGNSA.

This sequence originates from a woman aged 45-59 years with active or convalescent COVID-19. What was sequenced was peripheral blood. V gene TRBV7-2 combines with J gene TRBJ2-3; TRBD1 is a possible D gene (6 bases). Written as DNA, the CDR3 is TGTGCCAGCAGCATGCGGGCAGGGGCTGGACGAGATACGCAGTATTTT. Its translation: CASSMRAGAGRDTQYF.